The clone carrying this T cell receptor (beta chain) came up many times. What it binds is not known. The record originates from a study of T cell repertoires in cytomegalovirus infection. Background on the study: CMV infection together with matching HLA type was indicated by public TCR beta signatures.

TCRdb processed the reads anew with MiXCR; each CDR3 protein has one entry. The table records roughly 230,000 distinct CDR3 sequences, approximately 22% of them present only once. CDR1 and CDR2 from the germline V gene are SGHDN and FVKESK. The CDR3 totals 13 residues. Trimming removed 3 bases from V and 8 bases from J; junction bases left unmatched: 6. Study-wide points: Cumulative frequency of public TCR beta families picked out carriers of CMV plus the relevant HLA. CMV-specific TCR beta clonotypes restricted by HLA-C were the ones dominating the ex vivo response.

The material sequenced was CD8+ T cells from PBMCs. The rearrangement uses TRBV14 and TRBJ1-2, with TRBD1 identical over 7 bases. The TCR was taken from a human donor in good health (CMV status not recorded). Some clones in this sample may be carry-over from other donors' samples. The DNA for the CDR3 is TGTGCCAGCAGCCAGCACAGGGGCTGGGGCTACACCTTC. Translation gives CASSQHRGWGYTF.